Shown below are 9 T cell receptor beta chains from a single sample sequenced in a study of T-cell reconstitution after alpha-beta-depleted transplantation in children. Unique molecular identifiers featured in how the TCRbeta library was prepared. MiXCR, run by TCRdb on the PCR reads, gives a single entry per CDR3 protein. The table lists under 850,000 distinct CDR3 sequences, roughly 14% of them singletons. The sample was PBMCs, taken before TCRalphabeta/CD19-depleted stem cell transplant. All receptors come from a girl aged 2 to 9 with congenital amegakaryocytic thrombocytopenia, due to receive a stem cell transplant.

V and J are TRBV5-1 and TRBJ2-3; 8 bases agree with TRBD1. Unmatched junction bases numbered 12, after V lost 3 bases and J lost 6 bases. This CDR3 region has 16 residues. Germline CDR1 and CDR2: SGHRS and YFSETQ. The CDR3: CASSYPGQGSGDTQYF. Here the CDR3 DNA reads TGCGCCAGCAGCTACCCCGGACAGGGATCGGGTGATACGCAGTATTTT. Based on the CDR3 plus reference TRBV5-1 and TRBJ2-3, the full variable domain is KAGVTQTPRYLIKTRGQQVTLSCSPISGHRSVSWYQQTPGQGLQFLFEYFSETQRNKGNFPGRFSGRQFSNSRSEMNVSTLELGDSALYLCASSYPGQGSGDTQYFGPGTRLTVL.

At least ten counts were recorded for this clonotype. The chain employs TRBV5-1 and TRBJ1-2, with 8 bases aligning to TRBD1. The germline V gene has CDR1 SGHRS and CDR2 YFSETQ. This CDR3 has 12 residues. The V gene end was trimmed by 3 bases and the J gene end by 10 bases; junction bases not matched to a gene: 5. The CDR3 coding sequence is TGCGCCAGCAGCTGGGGGACAGGTCCCTACACCTTC. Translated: CASSWGTGPYTF.

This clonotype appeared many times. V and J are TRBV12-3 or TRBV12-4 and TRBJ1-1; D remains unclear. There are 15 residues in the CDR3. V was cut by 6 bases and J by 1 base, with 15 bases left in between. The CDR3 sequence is CASRYPLSENTEAFF. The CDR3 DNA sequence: TGTGCCAGCAGATACCCACTAAGTGAGAACACTGAAGCTTTCTTT.

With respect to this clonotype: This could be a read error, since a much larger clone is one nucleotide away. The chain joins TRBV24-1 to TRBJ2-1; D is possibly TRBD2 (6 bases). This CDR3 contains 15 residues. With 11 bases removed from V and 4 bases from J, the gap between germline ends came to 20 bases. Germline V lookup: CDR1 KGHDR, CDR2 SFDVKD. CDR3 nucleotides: TGTGCCATCAGCAATGCGGGGCTCCGTTACAATGAGCAGTTCTTC. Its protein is CAISNAGLRYNEQFF.

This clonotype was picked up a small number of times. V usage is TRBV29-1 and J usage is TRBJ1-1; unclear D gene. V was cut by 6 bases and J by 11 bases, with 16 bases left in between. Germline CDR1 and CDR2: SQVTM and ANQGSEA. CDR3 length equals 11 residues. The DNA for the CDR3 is TGCAGCGTGCTTTTTGCAGGTGGGGCTTTCTTT. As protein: CSVLFAGGAFF.

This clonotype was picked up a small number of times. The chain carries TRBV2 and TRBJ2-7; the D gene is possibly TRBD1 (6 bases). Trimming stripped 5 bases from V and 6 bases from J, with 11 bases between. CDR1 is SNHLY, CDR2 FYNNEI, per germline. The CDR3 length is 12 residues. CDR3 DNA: TGTGCCAGCAGTTATACAGGGCGCGAGCAGTACTTC. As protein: CASSYTGREQYF.

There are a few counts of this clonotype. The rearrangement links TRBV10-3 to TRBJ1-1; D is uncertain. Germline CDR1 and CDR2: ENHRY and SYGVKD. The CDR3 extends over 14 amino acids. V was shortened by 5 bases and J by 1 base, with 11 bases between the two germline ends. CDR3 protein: CAISPLTGNTEAFF. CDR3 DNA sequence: TGTGCCATCAGTCCCCTAACGGGGAACACTGAAGCTTTCTTT.

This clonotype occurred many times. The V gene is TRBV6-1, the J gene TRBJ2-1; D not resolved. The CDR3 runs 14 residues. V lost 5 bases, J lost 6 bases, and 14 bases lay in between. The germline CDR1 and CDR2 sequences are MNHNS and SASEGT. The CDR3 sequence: CASSRPWKRNEQFF. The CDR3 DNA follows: TGTGCCAGCAGTCGACCTTGGAAGCGCAATGAGCAGTTCTTC.

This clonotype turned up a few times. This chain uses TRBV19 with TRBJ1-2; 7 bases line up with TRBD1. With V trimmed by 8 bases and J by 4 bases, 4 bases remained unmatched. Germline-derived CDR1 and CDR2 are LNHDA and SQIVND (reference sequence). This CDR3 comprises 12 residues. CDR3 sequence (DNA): TGTGCCAGTTGTCAGGGGGGCTATGGCTACACCTTC. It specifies CASCQGGYGYTF. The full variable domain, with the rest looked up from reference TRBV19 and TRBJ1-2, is DGGITQSPKYLFRKEGQNVTLSCEQNLNHDAMYWYRQDPGQGLRLIYYSQIVNDFQKGDIAEGYSVSREKKESFPLTVTSAQKNPTAFYLCASCQGGYGYTFGSGTRLTVV.